Sequencing of this TCR beta chain was carried out in a study of control samples from healthy donors and cancer patients. Profiled with immunoSEQ multiplex PCR; TCRdb holds only in-frame clones, not every one. The sample has approximately 79,000 clones, 75% to 90% seen once. CDR1 SGHNT and CDR2 YENEEA come from the germline V gene. This CDR3 spans 15 amino acids. Losses at the gene ends were 5 bases for V and 7 bases for J; bases not matched to a gene: 12. The chain uses TRBV11-3 and TRBJ2-5; 8 bases line up with TRBD2. The TCR comes from a man aged 45 to 65 in good health. The sample comprised blood. The CDR3 DNA is TGTGCCAGCAGCCCGATAGGACTAGCCCAGGGGACCCAGTACTTC. Its translation is CASSPIGLAQGTQYF.